What follows are 22 T cell receptor beta chains derived from one specimen sequenced in a study of Ad26.COV2.S vaccination and SARS-CoV-2 variants. The treatment here: over 15 received Ad26.COV2.S at low or high dose, single or two shots; five or six received placebo; per-sample allocation not given. Samples were taken on day 63 after the first vaccine or placebo injection. Sequencing used immunoSEQ multiplex PCR; TCRdb keeps in-frame clones, though not all of them. The table has some 320,000 clones, around four fifths seen once. The sample consisted of peripheral blood, taken in a trial of Ad26.COV2.S vaccine versus placebo. The receptors shown here come from a person aged 18-65 years who received the Ad26.COV2.S COVID-19 vaccine or a placebo.

The chain is built from TRBV6-5 and TRBJ2-1, with TRBD1 matching over 7 bases. The CDR3 loop spans 13 amino acids. Germline CDR1 reads MNHEY; CDR2 reads SVGAGI. Trimming cost V 7 bases and J 9 bases; bases outside gene matches: 9. The CDR3 loop is CASTQDRTGEQFF. In DNA, the CDR3 is TGTGCCAGCACTCAGGACAGGACGGGTGAGCAGTTCTTC.

V gene TRBV18 combines with J gene TRBJ1-1; D is possibly TRBD1 (6 bases). Germline V CDR1 and CDR2: KGHSH, LQKENI. The germline V and J ends were trimmed by 0 bases and 2 bases, with 7 bases remaining between them. This CDR3 is built from 14 residues. CDR3 region: CASSPPGANTEAFF. CDR3 in DNA: TGTGCCAGCTCACCACCGGGGGCTAACACTGAAGCTTTCTTT. Full variable domain (remainder filled in from reference TRBV18 and TRBJ1-1): NAGVMQNPRHLVRRRGQEARLRCSPMKGHSHVYWYRQLPEEGLKFMVYLQKENIIDESGMPKERFSAEFPKEGPSILRIQQVVRGDSAAYFCASSPPGANTEAFFGQGTRLTVV.

This chain connects TRBV2 to TRBJ1-1; D remains ambiguous. Germline lookup yields CDR1 SNHLY and CDR2 FYNNEI. The CDR3 totals 11 residues. Between the trimmed V and J ends, which lost 2 bases and 11 bases, there was a span of 9 bases. In nucleotides, the CDR3 is TGTGCCAGCAGTGAAAAAGGGTTGGCTTTCTTT. Encoded protein: CASSEKGLAFF. The variable domain in full, completed from reference TRBV2 and TRBJ1-1, reads EPEVTQTPSHQVTQMGQEVILRCVPISNHLYFYWYRQILGQKVEFLVSFYNNEISEKSEIFDDQFSVERPDGSNFTLKIRSTKLEDSAMYFCASSEKGLAFFGQGTRLTVV.

The rearrangement links TRBV10-3 to TRBJ2-2, with 15 bases aligning to TRBD2. Trimming removed 3 bases from V and 7 bases from J; junction bases left unmatched: 6. Germline V gene sequence: CDR1 ENHRY, CDR2 SYGVKD. CDR3 length: 17 residues. The DNA of the CDR3 is TGTGCCATCAGTGAAGGACTAGCGGGGGGGCCCGGCGGGGAGCTGTTTTTT. Its translation: CAISEGLAGGPGGELFF.

This clone was seen only a few times. The chain combines TRBV12-5 with TRBJ1-2, with TRBD1 matching 8 bases. J was trimmed by 4 bases and V by 7 bases; bases with no gene match: 11. The CDR3 extends over 15 amino acids. CDR1 and CDR2 (germline): LGHNT, FRNRAP. The CDR3 DNA follows: TGTGCTAGTGATCCCTCGGACAGGGTAGTCTATGGCTACACCTTC. Translated: CASDPSDRVVYGYTF.

The gene calls are TRBV4-1 and TRBJ2-7, with D hard to call. Per germline, CDR1 MGHRA and CDR2 YSYEKL. The CDR3 has 13 amino acids. The V and J ends lost 2 bases and 2 bases respectively, with 7 bases between them. The CDR3, as DNA: TGCGCCAGCAGCCAAAGATACACCTACGAGCAGTACTTC. It yields the protein CASSQRYTYEQYF.

The chain recombines TRBV19 with TRBJ2-3, with 9 nucleotides matching TRBD2. The CDR3 spans 17 residues. Germline CDR1 and CDR2: LNHDA and SQIVND (reference sequence). The trim removed 5 bases at V and 3 bases at J, leaving 12 bases unmatched. Here the CDR3 reads CASSPNPIAGVTDTQYF. In DNA form, the CDR3 reads TGTGCCAGTAGTCCAAACCCGATAGCGGGGGTGACAGATACGCAGTATTTT.

V and J are TRBV19 and TRBJ2-5; D may correspond to TRBD1 or TRBD2 (5 bases each). This CDR3 spans 16 amino acids. V dropped 6 bases and J dropped 3 bases, with 20 bases sitting between them. Germline CDR1 and CDR2: LNHDA and SQIVND (reference sequence). The CDR3: CASSPNPGTWEETQYF. The CDR3, as DNA: TGTGCCAGTAGCCCCAACCCTGGGACCTGGGAAGAGACCCAGTACTTC.

The genes are TRBV9 and TRBJ2-7; D possibly uses TRBD1 or TRBD2 (6 bases each). CDR3 length equals 14 residues. The germline V gene has CDR1 SGDLS and CDR2 YYNGEE. Trimming stripped 2 bases from V and 5 bases from J, with 14 bases between. CDR3 amino acids: CASSVRWGAHEQYF. The CDR3 DNA reads as TGTGCCAGCAGCGTCCGGTGGGGGGCTCACGAGCAGTACTTC.

This clone was observed a few times. The chain uses TRBV11-2 and TRBJ2-2, with unresolved D. The CDR3 consists of 14 residues. Germline V gene lookup returns CDR1 SGHAT and CDR2 FQNNGV. Trimming stripped 2 bases from V and 3 bases from J, with 7 bases between. CDR3 nucleotide sequence: TGTGCCAGCAGCTTAATCTGGGACACCGGGGAGCTGTTTTTT. This translates into CASSLIWDTGELFF. Complete variable domain (other parts from reference TRBV11-2 and TRBJ2-2): EAGVAQSPRYKIIEKRQSVAFWCNPISGHATLYWYQQILGQGPKLLIQFQNNGVVDDSQLPKDRFSAERLKGVDSTLKIQPAKLEDSAVYLCASSLIWDTGELFFGEGSRLTVL.

The chain uses TRBV12-3 or TRBV12-4 and TRBJ1-2; no reliable D call. V lost 6 bases to trimming and J lost 9 bases, with 17 bases between them. The CDR3 contains 13 residues. The CDR3 DNA sequence: TGTGCCAGCAGCCCCCAGGACGGCGTACGCTACACCTTC. It specifies CASSPQDGVRYTF.

This chain joins TRBV4-1 and TRBJ1-5; 7 bases are shared with TRBD1. Germline CDR1 reads MGHRA; CDR2 reads YSYEKL. This CDR3 is 18 amino acids long. The trim removed 0 bases at V and 2 bases at J, leaving 10 bases unmatched. CDR3: CASSQEDRPQGGNQPQHF. The CDR3 DNA reads as TGCGCCAGCAGCCAAGAGGACAGGCCCCAGGGCGGCAATCAGCCCCAGCATTTT.

This chain connects TRBV4-2 to TRBJ1-2; 10 nucleotides agree with TRBD1. The J segment lost 4 bases and the V segment lost 5 bases, leaving 7 bases of the junction unmatched. The CDR3 consists of 15 residues. Germline CDR1 is LGHNA and CDR2 is YNFKEQ. For the CDR3, the DNA is TGTGCCAGCAGCATAGGGACAGGGGCAGGCTATGGCTACACCTTC. Protein product: CASSIGTGAGYGYTF.

The V and J genes are TRBV7-9 and TRBJ2-1, with TRBD2 identical over 7 bases. Losses at the gene ends were 6 bases for V and 7 bases for J; bases not matched to a gene: 9. CDR1 is SEHNR, CDR2 FQNEAQ, per germline (reference sequence). The CDR3 contains 14 residues. Here the CDR3 reads CASRAGPRGNEQFF. Written as DNA, the CDR3 is TGTGCCAGCAGAGCGGGACCCCGAGGGAATGAGCAGTTCTTC. Full variable domain (missing parts from reference TRBV7-9 and TRBJ2-1): DTGVSQNPRHKITKRGQNVTFRCDPISEHNRLYWYRQTLGQGPEFLTYFQNEAQLEKSRLLSDRFSAERPKGSFSTLEIQRTEQGDSAMYLCASRAGPRGNEQFFGPGTRLTVL.

The genes are TRBV5-4 and TRBJ2-5; D is unresolved. Germline V gives CDR1 SGHNT, CDR2 YYREEE (reference sequence). This CDR3 contains 14 residues. V was shortened by 0 bases and J by 3 bases, with 9 bases between the two germline ends. CDR3 nucleotide sequence: TGTGCCAGCAGCTTGGGTTGGGGTGAAGAGACCCAGTACTTC. It encodes CASSLGWGEETQYF.

Of note for this clone: In the same sample, other DNA sequences code for this CDR3. The chain is built from TRBV5-1 and TRBJ1-1; D is possibly TRBD1 (6 bases). This CDR3 spans 14 amino acids. The ends were cut back, 4 bases at V and 3 bases at J, with 13 bases in the middle. Germline V lookup: CDR1 SGHRS, CDR2 YFSETQ. DNA for the CDR3: TGCGCCAGCAGCCCACAGGGAGGGGACACTGAAGCTTTCTTT. It specifies CASSPQGGDTEAFF.

This chain connects TRBV24-1 to TRBJ1-5; 7 bases are shared with TRBD1. Unmatched junction bases numbered 5, after V lost 4 bases and J lost 6 bases. Looked up from germline, CDR1 is KGHDR and CDR2 is SFDVKD. CDR3 length: 14 amino acids. The CDR3 region is CATSEAQGVQPQHF. CDR3 DNA sequence: TGTGCCACCAGTGAGGCCCAGGGGGTTCAGCCCCAGCATTTT.

The rearrangement joins TRBV5-4 to TRBJ2-1; D is ambiguous. CDR3 size: 12 residues. Trimming took off 0 bases at V and 7 bases at J, with 5 bases between the two ends. The V gene's germline CDR1 is SGHNT and CDR2 YYREEE (reference sequence). The CDR3 coding sequence is TGTGCCAGCAGCTTGGTTACAAATGAGCAGTTCTTC. Its protein product is CASSLVTNEQFF.

V is TRBV5-4 and J is TRBJ1-1; TRBD1 agrees at 9 bases. The CDR3 extends over 15 amino acids. The J segment lost 5 bases and the V segment lost 3 bases, leaving 8 bases of the junction unmatched. Germline V gene sequence: CDR1 SGHNT, CDR2 YYREEE (reference sequence). DNA of the CDR3: TGTGCCAGCAGCTCCCGGACAGGGGAGAGGACTGAAGCTTTCTTT. Protein sequence: CASSSRTGERTEAFF.

V is TRBV11-2 and J is TRBJ1-2, with D possibly being TRBD1 (5 bases). Germline assignment: CDR1 SGHAT and CDR2 FQNNGV. The germline V and J ends were trimmed by 2 bases and 4 bases, with 8 bases remaining between them. CDR3 length: 13 residues. CDR3 residues: CASSLRQSYGYTF. The CDR3 DNA reads TGTGCCAGCAGCTTAAGACAGAGCTATGGCTACACCTTC.

The chain links TRBV4-2 to TRBJ2-4; weak D call: TRBD2 (5 bases). The V and J ends lost 0 bases and 5 bases respectively, with 8 bases between them. From germline, CDR1 is LGHNA and CDR2 YNFKEQ. The CDR3 runs to 14 residues. The CDR3 sequence is CASSQEEAQNIQYF. The CDR3 region has the DNA TGTGCCAGCAGCCAAGAGGAGGCTCAAAACATTCAGTACTTC.

This chain connects TRBV29-1 to TRBJ2-5, with 8 nucleotides matching TRBD1. This CDR3 has 12 residues. CDR1 SQVTM and CDR2 ANQGSEA come from the germline V gene. Germline trimming cut 4 bases from V and 5 bases from J; bases unmatched to any gene: 3. CDR3: CSVAGGGETQYF. For the CDR3, the DNA is TGCAGCGTTGCAGGGGGCGGCGAGACCCAGTACTTC.